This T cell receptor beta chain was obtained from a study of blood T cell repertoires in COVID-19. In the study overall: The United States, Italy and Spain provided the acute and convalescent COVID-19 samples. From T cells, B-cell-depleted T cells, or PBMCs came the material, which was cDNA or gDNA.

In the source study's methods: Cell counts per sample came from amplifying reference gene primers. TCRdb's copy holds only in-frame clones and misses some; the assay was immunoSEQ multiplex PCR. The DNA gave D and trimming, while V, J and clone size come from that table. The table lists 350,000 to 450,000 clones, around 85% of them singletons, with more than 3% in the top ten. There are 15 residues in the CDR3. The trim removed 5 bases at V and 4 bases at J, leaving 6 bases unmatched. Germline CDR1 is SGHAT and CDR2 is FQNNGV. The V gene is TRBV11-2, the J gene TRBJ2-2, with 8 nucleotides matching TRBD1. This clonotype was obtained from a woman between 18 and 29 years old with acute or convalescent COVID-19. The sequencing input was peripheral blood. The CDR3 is CASSKTTGGTGELFF. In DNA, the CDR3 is TGTGCCAGCAGCAAAACTACAGGGGGCACCGGGGAGCTGTTTTTT.